Each of the 17 T cell receptor beta chains below was sequenced from the same sample in a study of identical twins. TCRdb recomputed calls from the 5' RACE reads with MiXCR, one row per CDR3 protein. The sample lists about 700,000 distinct CDR3 sequences, 6% to 6.5% occurring once. The sequencing sample was made of naive T cells sorted from blood. These receptors were taken from a man aged 18 to 30 in good health.

The chain carries TRBV19 and TRBJ2-7; weak D call: TRBD1 (6 bases). V lost 7 bases and J 0 bases, leaving 10 bases between the germline ends. The germline V gene encodes CDR1 LNHDA and CDR2 SQIVND (reference sequence). The CDR3 covers 13 residues. For the CDR3, the DNA is TGTGCCAGTACGCACAGGGTCTCCTACGAGCAGTACGTC. This gives the protein CASTHRVSYEQYV.

This clonotype was seen ten or more times. J is TRBJ2-5 and V is TRBV12-3 or TRBV12-4, with TRBD2 matching over 12 bases. Trimming took 6 bases from V and 6 from J; bases not matched to a gene: 5. The CDR3 is 14 residues long. The DNA of the CDR3 is TGTGCCAGCAGCCGAACTAGCGGGAGGAAGACCCAGTACTTC. Encoded protein: CASSRTSGRKTQYF.

This clonotype showed up just a few times. The rearrangement links TRBV7-3 to TRBJ2-7; 7 bases line up with TRBD1. Looked up from germline, CDR1 is SGHTA and CDR2 is FQGTGA. This CDR3 has 15 residues. With V trimmed by 5 bases and J by 4 bases, 11 bases remained unmatched. The CDR3 DNA sequence: TGTGCCAGCAGCGAACTCTCCGGGACAGCTTACGAGCAGTACTTC. It translates to CASSELSGTAYEQYF.

This clonotype showed up many times. The chain joins TRBV9 to TRBJ2-3, with D uncertain. The germline V and J ends were trimmed by 0 bases and 3 bases, with 8 bases remaining between them. Germline CDR1 is SGDLS and CDR2 is YYNGEE. The CDR3 has 14 amino acids. CDR3 DNA sequence: TGTGCCAGCAGCGTAGCGGCACTTACAGATACGCAGTATTTT. Protein sequence: CASSVAALTDTQYF.

This clonotype was recorded at least ten times. The chain recombines TRBV29-1 with TRBJ2-1, with D possibly matching TRBD1 (5 bases). The CDR3 consists of 13 residues. Trimming stripped 1 base from V and 7 bases from J, with 11 bases between. Per the germline V gene, CDR1 is SQVTM and CDR2 is ANQGSEA. CDR3 amino acids: CSVEVSGRNEQFF. CDR3 DNA sequence: TGCAGCGTTGAAGTTTCAGGGCGGAATGAGCAGTTCTTC.

This chain connects TRBV15 to TRBJ2-4; 7 bases match TRBD1. Germline CDR1 reads LNHNV; CDR2 reads YYDKDF (reference sequence). V shed 0 bases, J shed 4 bases, and the junction held 3 bases outside the gene matches. The CDR3 loop spans 15 amino acids. The CDR3 reads CATSREGQEKNIQYF. Written as DNA, the CDR3 is TGTGCCACCAGCAGAGAAGGACAGGAGAAAAACATTCAGTACTTC.

J is TRBJ2-1 and V is TRBV19, with D unclear. Germline CDR1 reads LNHDA; CDR2 reads SQIVND (reference sequence). CDR3 length: 15 amino acids. Trimming stripped 0 bases from V and 1 base from J, with 7 bases between. The CDR3 protein is CASSIDAFSYNEQFF. The CDR3 region has the DNA TGTGCCAGTAGTATAGATGCGTTTTCCTACAATGAGCAGTTCTTC.

This clonotype has just a few counts. The rearrangement joins TRBV5-1 to TRBJ1-4, with D possibly TRBD1 on 5 matching bases. This CDR3 is built from 16 residues. The V end lost 2 bases, the J end lost 8 bases, and 19 bases lay between the germline ends. The germline V gene encodes CDR1 SGHRS and CDR2 YFSETQ. CDR3 DNA sequence: TGCGCCAGCAGCTTTGAGGACGGCAGGGAGGAAGAAAAACTGTTTTTT. Its translation is CASSFEDGREEEKLFF.

In this sample, this clonotype turned up many times. J is TRBJ2-3 and V is TRBV4-1; the match to TRBD2 covers 13 bases. V gave up 1 base and J gave up 2 bases; unmatched junction bases: 6. The germline V gene has CDR1 MGHRA and CDR2 YSYEKL. The CDR3 sequence is 18 residues long. The CDR3 loop is CASSQAQLAGGVTDTQYF. CDR3 bases: TGCGCCAGCAGCCAAGCACAACTAGCGGGAGGGGTCACAGATACGCAGTATTTT.

This clonotype has only a few counts. This CDR3 is CASSSTGTHLYEQYV. The CDR3 DNA is TGTGCCAGCAGCTCCACCGGGACGCACCTCTACGAGCAGTACGTC. This sequence joins TRBV11-2 and TRBJ2-7; D might be TRBD1 or TRBD2, each matching 5 bases. The V end lost 4 bases, the J end lost 3 bases, and 16 bases lay between the germline ends. The CDR3 runs 15 residues. Per germline, CDR1 SGHAT and CDR2 FQNNGV.

V gene TRBV12-3 or TRBV12-4 combines with J gene TRBJ2-7; D ambiguous. The germline V and J ends were trimmed by 1 base and 9 bases, with 19 bases remaining between them. CDR3 length: 15 residues. Written as DNA, the CDR3 is TGTGCCAGCAGTTTAGATCGTATGAACGTCCTATGGCAGTACTTC. Its protein is CASSLDRMNVLWQYF.

In its sample, this clonotype was seen many times. The chain uses TRBV6-1 and TRBJ1-4, with 9 bases aligning to TRBD1. Germline CDR1 and CDR2: MNHNS and SASEGT. J lost 5 bases, V lost 6 bases, and 7 bases had no gene match. This CDR3 comprises 15 residues. In DNA, the CDR3 is TGTGCCAGCAGAGAACAGGGGGCTGTGAATGAAAAACTGTTTTTT. Its protein is CASREQGAVNEKLFF.

The V and J genes are TRBV11-2 and TRBJ2-1; D remains ambiguous. Deletions cut 5 bases from V and 9 bases from J, with 20 bases between. Germline CDR1 reads SGHAT; CDR2 reads FQNNGV. The length of the CDR3 is 15 residues. Here the CDR3 reads CASSPPGGPDREQFF. CDR3 in DNA: TGTGCCAGCAGCCCCCCAGGCGGACCAGACCGTGAGCAGTTCTTC.

This clonotype was seen many times. The J gene is TRBJ2-2, the V gene TRBV11-2; either TRBD1 or TRBD2 may fit D (6 bases each). Germline-derived CDR1 and CDR2 are SGHAT and FQNNGV. CDR3 length: 13 residues. Deletions cut 11 bases from V and 1 base from J, with 11 bases between. CDR3 DNA sequence: TGTGCCGGAGGAGGGGGGAACACCGGGGAGCTGTTTTTT. It specifies CAGGGGNTGELFF.

Many counts were recorded for this clonotype. The V and J genes are TRBV12-3 or TRBV12-4 and TRBJ2-3; D is perhaps TRBD2 (5 bases). The ends were cut back, 10 bases at V and 2 bases at J, with 10 bases in the middle. CDR3 length equals 12 residues. The CDR3 sequence: CAIRGNTDTQYF. CDR3 nucleotides: TGTGCCATCCGAGGGAACACAGATACGCAGTATTTT.

This clonotype came up many times. CDR3 in amino acids: CASSFDSYYEQYV. For the CDR3, the DNA is TGTGCCAGCAGCTTCGACAGTTACTACGAGCAGTACGTC. The chain couples TRBV7-2 to TRBJ2-7; possible D gene TRBD1, 5 bases. Germline CDR1 and CDR2: SGHTA and FQGNSA. The CDR3 runs to 13 residues. Trimming stripped 3 bases from V and 3 bases from J, with 9 bases between.

This clonotype was observed a few times. The genes are TRBV3-1 and TRBJ2-4; D possibly corresponds to TRBD2 (6 bases). Germline lookup yields CDR1 LGHDT and CDR2 YNNKEL (reference sequence). The CDR3 spans 14 residues. Trimming left V 1 base short and J 7 bases short, with 11 bases between. The CDR3 sequence: CASSQVPAGNIQYF. The CDR3 DNA sequence: TGTGCCAGCAGCCAAGTTCCAGCGGGCAACATTCAGTACTTC.